These T cell receptor beta chains were read from a single sample in a study of beta chain features in type 1 diabetes. Sequencing was performed with immunoSEQ multiplex PCR; in TCRdb, only in-frame clones are kept and a portion is missing. The sample shows under 150,000 clones, approximately 10% of them seen only once. Material for sequencing was central memory CD4+ T cells from blood. The source is a man aged 25 to 40 with type 1 diabetes. Each CDR3 is given with its conserved first and last residue. The D gene is left open where the match is weak. The size entry is marked missing in some rows and otherwise reads once, few, many or a size class.

TRBJ1-2 TRBV7-2 TRBD1 NA CASSSTGDYGYTF TGTGCCAGCAGCTCGACAGGGGATTATGGCTACACCTTC
TRBJ2-7 TRBV2 NA NA CASSPQEVMHEQYF TGTGCCAGCAGCCCCCAGGAGGTTATGCACGAGCAGTACTTC
TRBJ2-7 TRBV5-1 TRBD2 few CASSLRLAESYEQYF TGCGCCAGCAGCTTGCGGCTAGCGGAGTCCTACGAGCAGTACTTC
TRBJ2-1 TRBV5-1 NA NA CASSLVSAHNEQFF TGCGCCAGCAGCTTAGTCAGCGCACACAATGAGCAGTTCTTC
TRBJ1-5 TRBV19 TRBD1 NA CASSPQTGAQPQHF TGTGCCAGTAGTCCACAGACAGGGGCCCAGCCCCAGCATTTT
TRBJ1-1 TRBV6-5 TRBD1 NA CASSEGASSTEAFF TGTGCCAGCAGTGAGGGGGCGAGTTCCACTGAAGCTTTCTTT
TRBJ2-7 TRBV29-1 TRBD1 few CSVRTGTHDEQYF TGCAGCGTGAGGACAGGGACGCACGACGAGCAGTACTTC
TRBJ1-1 TRBV5-4 NA NA CASSIQGNTEAFF TGTGCCAGCAGCATACAGGGGAACACTGAAGCTTTCTTT
TRBJ1-2 TRBV7-2 NA NA CASSTQGADYGYTF TGTGCCAGCAGTACCCAGGGTGCAGACTATGGCTACACCTTC
TRBJ2-6 TRBV18 TRBD1 NA CASSPQTGTGNSGANVLTF TGTGCCAGCTCACCCCAGACCGGGACAGGGAATTCTGGGGCCAACGTCCTGACTTTC
TRBJ2-7 TRBV28 NA many CASSTLGPTYEQYF TGTGCCAGCAGCACCCTTGGCCCGACCTACGAGCAGTACTTC
TRBJ2-5 TRBV7-2 NA NA CASSPDWETQYF TGTGCCAGCAGCCCGGACTGGGAGACCCAGTACTTC
TRBJ2-5 TRBV5-1 TRBD1 NA CASSPGITGVFQETQYF TGCGCCAGCAGCCCAGGTATTACAGGGGTCTTCCAAGAGACCCAGTACTTC
TRBJ2-4 TRBV6-5 NA few CASTQEAIQYF TGTGCCAGCACCCAGGAGGCCATTCAGTACTTC
TRBJ2-1 TRBV9 NA few CASSVAGDNEQFF TGTGCCAGCAGCGTCGCAGGGGACAATGAGCAGTTCTTC
TRBJ1-2 TRBV6-1 NA NA CASSEGAANYGYTF TGTGCCAGCAGTGAAGGGGCAGCTAACTATGGCTACACCTTC
TRBJ1-2 TRBV2 TRBD1 NA CAGSTGVFLGYTF TGTGCCGGATCGACAGGGGTGTTCTTGGGCTACACCTTC
TRBJ2-3 TRBV5-1 TRBD2 few CASSPGLATDTQYF TGCGCCAGCAGCCCTGGACTAGCCACAGATACGCAGTATTTT
TRBJ2-1 TRBV13 TRBD2 NA CASSPGSSGTYNEQFF TGTGCCAGCAGCCCAGGGAGTAGCGGGACTTACAATGAGCAGTTCTTC
TRBJ2-2 TRBV9 TRBD1 few CASSVATGGRVPTGELFF TGTGCCAGCAGCGTAGCTACAGGGGGGAGAGTTCCGACCGGGGAGCTGTTTTTT
TRBJ2-5 TRBV11-2 NA NA CASSLAAGEETQYF TGTGCCAGCAGCTTAGCTGCAGGGGAAGAGACCCAGTACTTC
TRBJ2-5 TRBV9 NA NA CASSPRPGALMETQYF TGTGCCAGCAGCCCCCGGCCAGGGGCATTGATGGAGACCCAGTACTTC
TRBJ2-1 TRBV4-2 NA NA CASSLQGEQFF TGTGCCAGCAGCCTCCAGGGGGAGCAGTTCTTC
TRBJ2-7 TRBV28 NA NA CASNRGGTLAVEQYF TGTGCCAGCAATCGAGGCGGGACTTTAGCCGTCGAGCAGTACTTC
TRBJ2-2 TRBV5-8 NA few CASSTYLDRNTGELFF TGTGCCAGCAGCACTTACTTGGACAGGAACACCGGGGAGCTGTTTTTT
TRBJ1-3 TRBV14 NA many CASSYGTLGNTIYF TGTGCCAGCAGCTACGGGACACTTGGAAACACCATATATTTT